This TCR beta chain emerged from a study of vaccination and CD4 T cells after COVID-19. Across the whole study: Sampling after COVID took place at a median of about 98 days (range 35 to 161) following diagnosis. Overlapping peptides covering the spike proteins of SARS-CoV-2, HCoV-NL63, HCoV-OC43 and HCoV-229E were added to stimulate cells.

Scientists ran DNA taken from cultured CD4+ T cells through the Oncomine TCR Beta short-read assay for sequencing. TCRdb itself ran the PCR reads through MiXCR, one entry per CDR3 protein. The data contain 20,000 to 25,000 distinct CDR3 sequences, roughly two fifths of them singletons. Trimming took off 6 bases at V and 3 bases at J, with 18 bases between the two ends. The CDR3 is made up of 16 amino acids. Germline assignment: CDR1 KGHSH and CDR2 LQKENI. As for treatment: roughly ten-day PBMC culture with coronavirus spike peptide pools or control peptides (ViraFEST assay). Concerning this clonotype itself: Its antigen is not identified.

The V gene is TRBV18, the J gene TRBJ1-5; D is undetermined. The sequence was collected from a human donor who had recovered from COVID-19. The sample was CD4+ T cells from blood, cultured in vitro. This CDR3 reads CASSLTNHANNQPQHF. Here the CDR3 DNA reads TGTGCCAGCTCCCTTACTAATCACGCGAACAATCAGCCCCAGCATTTT.